Listed here are 27 T cell receptor beta chains from one sample, sequenced in a study of early T cells in non-severe SARS-CoV-2 infection. TCRdb used MiXCR to reprocess the 5' RACE reads, holding one entry per CDR3 protein. The repertoire holds about 66,000 distinct CDR3 sequences, approximately 8.3% seen once, with 3.2% in the top ten. Input material: whole blood. All receptors come from an adult who was a healthcare worker with PCR-confirmed SARS-CoV-2 infection or an uninfected control (not recorded which).

This clonotype has a count of ten or more. This rearrangement joins TRBV29-1 to TRBJ2-1, with TRBD2 identical over 13 bases. CDR1 is SQVTM, CDR2 ANQGSEA, per germline. Trimming took 1 base from V and 8 from J; bases not matched to a gene: 5. The CDR3 has 15 amino acids. The CDR3 reads CSVEGTSGRIDEQFF. The CDR3 DNA is TGCAGCGTTGAAGGGACTAGCGGGAGAATAGATGAGCAGTTCTTC.

This sequence joins TRBV12-3 or TRBV12-4 and TRBJ2-3, with 8 bases identical to TRBD2. This CDR3 has 15 amino acids. Trimming at V came to 4 bases and at J to 5 bases, leaving 8 bases not matched to a gene. CDR3 loop: CASSSGTSAQDTQYF. For the CDR3, the DNA is TGTGCCAGCAGTTCCGGGACTAGTGCTCAAGATACGCAGTATTTT.

V is TRBV6-4 and J is TRBJ2-1, with TRBD2 identical over 10 bases. The V and J ends lost 4 bases and 6 bases, in that order; junction bases with no gene match: 6. Germline CDR1 reads MRHNA; CDR2 reads SNTAGT. CDR3 length: 15 amino acids. CDR3 bases: TGTGCCAGCAGTGTAGCGGGAGGATCCGCCAATGAGCAGTTCTTC. Its protein product is CASSVAGGSANEQFF.

This rearrangement joins TRBV5-1 to TRBJ2-7; D remains ambiguous. The CDR3 has 15 amino acids. Germline loops: CDR1 SGHRS, CDR2 YFSETQ. Trimming pared 0 bases from V and 6 bases from J, leaving 16 bases between. CDR3 sequence (DNA): TGCGCCAGCAGCTTGGGAGTCCAGTCCTTGGCCGAGCAGTACTTC. This encodes CASSLGVQSLAEQYF.

CDR3 bases: TGTGCCAGCAGCTTCAGCTTATACGAGCAGTACTTC. This sequence encodes CASSFSLYEQYF. The chain recombines TRBV7-9 with TRBJ2-7, with no clear D. Germline CDR1 reads SEHNR; CDR2 reads FQNEAQ (reference sequence). This CDR3 spans 12 amino acids. V was trimmed by 3 bases and J by 4 bases, leaving 7 bases between them.

This clonotype was observed a handful of times. V usage is TRBV5-1 and J usage is TRBJ2-7, with no clear D. V lost 5 bases, J lost 2 bases, and 17 bases lay in between. The CDR3 length is 15 residues. CDR1 and CDR2 from the germline V gene are SGHRS and YFSETQ. The CDR3 DNA reads as TGCGCCAGCAGAGTGCGACCCGACGTTACCTACGAGCAGTACTTC. Translated: CASRVRPDVTYEQYF.

This rearrangement joins TRBV20-1 to TRBJ2-5; weak D call: TRBD1 (5 bases). This CDR3 contains 13 residues. Trimming took off 0 bases at V and 4 bases at J, with 9 bases between the two ends. Germline CDR1 DFQATT, CDR2 SNEGSKA (reference sequence). The CDR3 region has the DNA TGCAGTGCTAGAGAGGAGCAGGGAGAGACCCAGTACTTC. The encoded protein is CSAREEQGETQYF.

A few counts support this clonotype. The J gene is TRBJ2-1, the V gene TRBV29-1, with D possibly matching TRBD1 (5 bases). This CDR3 comprises 15 residues. V was shortened by 6 bases and J by 7 bases, with 22 bases between the two germline ends. In germline, CDR1 is SQVTM, CDR2 ANQGSEA. In DNA form, the CDR3 reads TGCAGCGTGGCGTACGGGCAGGGCAATTGGAATGAGCAGTTCTTC. Its translation: CSVAYGQGNWNEQFF.

This clonotype was observed at least ten times. The CDR3 loop is CSANQGFTGELFF. In DNA form, the CDR3 reads TGCAGCGCTAATCAGGGTTTCACCGGGGAGCTGTTTTTT. The chain carries TRBV29-1 and TRBJ2-2; possibly TRBD1 for D (5 bases). CDR3 length equals 13 residues. Germline CDR1 reads SQVTM; CDR2 reads ANQGSEA. Deletions cut 7 bases from V and 4 bases from J, with 13 bases between.

This clonotype was seen only a few times. The chain couples TRBV5-1 to TRBJ2-3; maybe TRBD2 (5 bases). The CDR3 is 17 residues long. Trimming left V 0 bases short and J 2 bases short, with 16 bases between. Germline V gene lookup returns CDR1 SGHRS and CDR2 YFSETQ. CDR3 in DNA: TGCGCCAGCAGCTTGGTCTGGCGGAGGACGCCCACAGATACGCAGTATTTT. Translation: CASSLVWRRTPTDTQYF.

This clonotype occurred many times. The gene calls are TRBV30 and TRBJ2-5, with 15 positions matching TRBD2. Germline CDR1 is GTSNPN and CDR2 is SVGIG (reference sequence). This CDR3 comprises 15 residues. With V trimmed by 5 bases and J by 2 bases, 3 bases remained unmatched. CDR3 DNA sequence: TGTGCCTGGGGACTAGCGGGAGGGAGGCAAGAGACCCAGTACTTC. It translates to CAWGLAGGRQETQYF. Looking up the rest from reference TRBV30 and TRBJ2-5 gives the full variable domain: SQTIHQWPATLVQPVGSPLSLECTVEGTSNPNLYWYRQAAGRGLQLLFYSVGIGQISSEVPQNLSASRPQDRQFILSSKKLLLSDSGFYLCAWGLAGGRQETQYFGPGTRLLVL.

This clonotype was observed many times. The CDR3 region is CASSLGGSGNTIYF. The CDR3 bases are TGTGCCAGCAGTTTAGGGGGCAGTGGAAACACCATATATTTT. The chain carries TRBV27 and TRBJ1-3; tentatively, D is TRBD1 (6 bases). The V gene's germline CDR1 is MNHEY and CDR2 SMNVEV (reference sequence). This CDR3 has 14 amino acids. V was trimmed by 2 bases and J by 3 bases, leaving 8 bases between them.

V gene TRBV10-1 combines with J gene TRBJ1-1; 7 positions agree with TRBD1. J was trimmed by 0 bases and V by 4 bases; bases with no gene match: 8. Germline V gene sequence: CDR1 WNHNN, CDR2 SYGVQD (reference sequence). This CDR3 has 16 residues. CDR3 bases: TGCGCCAGCAGTGCGTCGGGACAGAGTGTGAACACTGAAGCTTTCTTT. It encodes CASSASGQSVNTEAFF.

This clonotype was detected many times. V and J are TRBV10-2 and TRBJ1-4, with D tentatively TRBD1 (5 bases). Germline V gene lookup returns CDR1 WSHSY and CDR2 SAAADI. The V gene lost 0 bases and the J gene lost 9 bases, with 17 bases spanning the gap. This CDR3 comprises 16 residues. CDR3 DNA: TGCGCCAGCAGTGAGTCGGCAGGGACGTCGCTTCAAAAACTGTTTTTT. Translating gives CASSESAGTSLQKLFF.

This clonotype occurred a few times. This chain joins TRBV28 and TRBJ2-7; D unclear. This CDR3 contains 11 residues. V gave up 5 bases and J gave up 6 bases, with 8 bases separating them. From germline, CDR1 is MDHEN and CDR2 SYDVKM. The CDR3 bases are TGTGCCAGCAGTATAATACGCGAGCAGTACTTC. Its protein product is CASSIIREQYF.

The chain carries TRBV6-1 and TRBJ2-7, with 13 bases fitting TRBD2. V shed 5 bases and J 1 base; nucleotides not matched to a gene: 5. The CDR3 has 16 amino acids. Germline-derived CDR1 and CDR2 are MNHNS and SASEGT. The CDR3 spells CASSWGTSGISYEQYF. CDR3 DNA sequence: TGTGCCAGCAGTTGGGGGACTAGCGGGATATCCTACGAGCAGTACTTC.

The chain recombines TRBV29-1 with TRBJ2-1; TRBD1 matches 8 bases. Germline V lookup: CDR1 SQVTM, CDR2 ANQGSEA. V lost 6 bases to trimming and J lost 9 bases; unmatched junction nucleotides: 10. This CDR3 comprises 13 residues. The CDR3 spells CSVSAGQASEQFF. The CDR3 region has the DNA TGCAGCGTGTCTGCGGGACAGGCCAGTGAGCAGTTCTTC.

At least ten counts were recorded for this clonotype. V and J are TRBV29-1 and TRBJ2-7; TRBD2 matches 8 bases. The CDR3 extends over 16 amino acids. CDR1 and CDR2 (germline): SQVTM, ANQGSEA. V was pared by 5 bases and J by 3 bases, with 15 bases of the junction left unmatched. CDR3 sequence reads: CSVLTSGTRGYYEQYF. In nucleotides, the CDR3 is TGCAGCGTTCTTACCTCCGGGACTAGGGGGTACTACGAGCAGTACTTC.

The genes are TRBV7-8 and TRBJ2-3; 10 bases fit TRBD1. The CDR3 is 14 amino acids. Trimming cost V 5 bases and J 6 bases; bases outside gene matches: 5. Germline V gene sequence: CDR1 SGHVS, CDR2 FQNEAQ. The DNA of the CDR3 is TGTGCCAGCAGCGACAGGGGGCGCAGGGATACGCAGTATTTT. This encodes CASSDRGRRDTQYF.

The chain has TRBV30 and TRBJ2-7; 7 bases match TRBD1. The J segment lost 6 bases and the V segment lost 4 bases, leaving 15 bases of the junction unmatched. CDR3 length: 15 residues. Germline-derived CDR1 and CDR2 are GTSNPN and SVGIG (reference sequence). CDR3 sequence reads: CAWNGKETGKREQYF. Written as DNA, the CDR3 is TGTGCCTGGAACGGTAAGGAGACAGGGAAGCGCGAGCAGTACTTC. Full variable domain (remainder filled in from reference TRBV30 and TRBJ2-7): SQTIHQWPATLVQPVGSPLSLECTVEGTSNPNLYWYRQAAGRGLQLLFYSVGIGQISSEVPQNLSASRPQDRQFILSSKKLLLSDSGFYLCAWNGKETGKREQYFGPGTRLTVT.

The V gene is TRBV29-1, the J gene TRBJ2-7; TRBD1 matches 8 bases. The CDR3 spans 14 residues. V trimming: 6 bases; J trimming: 4 bases; junction bases outside the gene matches: 11. In germline, CDR1 is SQVTM, CDR2 ANQGSEA. The DNA for the CDR3 is TGCAGCGTGCAAGAGCAGGGGGCGACGTACGAGCAGTACTTC. It yields the protein CSVQEQGATYEQYF.

The rearrangement links TRBV6-5 to TRBJ2-7; weak D call: TRBD1 (6 bases). From germline, CDR1 is MNHEY and CDR2 SVGAGI. This CDR3 spans 14 amino acids. Trimming shortened V by 6 bases and J by 5 bases, and 17 bases separated the two germline ends. CDR3 amino acids: CASRQTGTLDEQYF. CDR3 nucleotide sequence: TGTGCCAGCAGGCAGACAGGTACTCTGGACGAGCAGTACTTC.

This clonotype was seen a handful of times. The DNA for the CDR3 is TGCAGTGCTGGGGGACTAGCGGGCTACAATGAGCAGTTCTTC. As protein: CSAGGLAGYNEQFF. The V and J genes are TRBV20-1 and TRBJ2-1; 12 nucleotides match TRBD2. J was trimmed by 3 bases and V by 5 bases; bases with no gene match: 2. CDR3 length equals 14 residues. Germline V gene lookup returns CDR1 DFQATT and CDR2 SNEGSKA (reference sequence).

The chain combines TRBV9 with TRBJ2-7; 8 bases map to TRBD1. This CDR3 region has 16 residues. CDR1 SGDLS and CDR2 YYNGEE come from the germline V gene. J gave up 3 bases and V 4 bases, and 12 bases lay outside the gene matches. CDR3 nucleotide sequence: TGTGCCAGCAGCCCGGTCAGGCAGGGGGCGATCTACGAGCAGTACTTC. It encodes CASSPVRQGAIYEQYF.

This clonotype was observed many times. This CDR3 reads CASSFRGRNNEQFF. The CDR3 nucleotides are TGTGCCAGCAGCTTCCGAGGACGGAACAATGAGCAGTTCTTC. The chain uses TRBV9 and TRBJ2-1; D gene ambiguous. Between the trimmed V and J ends, which lost 4 bases and 5 bases, there was a span of 13 bases. This CDR3 has 14 amino acids. The V gene's germline CDR1 is SGDLS and CDR2 YYNGEE.

A few counts support this clonotype. The chain employs TRBV10-3 and TRBJ2-5; D possibly uses TRBD1 or TRBD2 (5 bases each). There are 14 residues in the CDR3. V lost 6 bases and J lost 6, with 17 bases in between. In germline, CDR1 is ENHRY, CDR2 SYGVKD. CDR3 protein: CAIRVGPSLKTQYF. CDR3 DNA sequence: TGTGCCATCAGGGTGGGACCTAGCTTGAAGACCCAGTACTTC.

This clonotype was detected a few times. The chain employs TRBV7-2 and TRBJ2-1, with 11 bases fitting TRBD2. The junction had 16 bases not matched to a gene; V was cut back by 5 bases and J by 7 bases. From germline, CDR1 is SGHTA and CDR2 FQGNSA. There are 18 residues in the CDR3. This CDR3 reads CASSPRASGRLIWNEQFF. The CDR3 DNA follows: TGTGCCAGCAGCCCGAGGGCTAGCGGGAGGTTGATTTGGAATGAGCAGTTCTTC. The full variable domain, rest sourced from reference TRBV7-2 and TRBJ2-1, is GAGVSQSPSNKVTEKGKDVELRCDPISGHTALYWYRQSLGQGLEFLIYFQGNSAPDKSGLPSDRFSAERTGGSVSTLTIQRTQQEDSAVYLCASSPRASGRLIWNEQFFGPGTRLTVL.